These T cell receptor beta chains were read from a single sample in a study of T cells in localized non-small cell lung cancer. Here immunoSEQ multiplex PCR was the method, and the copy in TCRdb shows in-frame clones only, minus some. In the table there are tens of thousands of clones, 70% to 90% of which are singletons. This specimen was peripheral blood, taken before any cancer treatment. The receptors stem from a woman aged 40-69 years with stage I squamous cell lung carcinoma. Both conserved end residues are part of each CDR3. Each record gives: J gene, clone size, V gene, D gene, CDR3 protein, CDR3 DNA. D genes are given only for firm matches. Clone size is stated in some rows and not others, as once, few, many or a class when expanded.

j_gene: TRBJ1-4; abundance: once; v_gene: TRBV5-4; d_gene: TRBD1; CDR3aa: CASSSATTGQNEKLFF; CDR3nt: TGTGCCAGCAGCTCCGCAACGACAGGGCAAAATGAAAAACTGTTTTTT
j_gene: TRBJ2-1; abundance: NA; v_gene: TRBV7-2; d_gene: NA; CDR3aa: CASSLLGGQFANEQFF; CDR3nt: TGTGCCAGCAGCTTACTGGGGGGCCAGTTCGCGAATGAGCAGTTCTTC
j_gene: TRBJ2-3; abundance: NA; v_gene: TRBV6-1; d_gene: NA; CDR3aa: CASSDRGPTDTQYF; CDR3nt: TGTGCCAGCAGTGATAGGGGACCCACAGATACGCAGTATTTT
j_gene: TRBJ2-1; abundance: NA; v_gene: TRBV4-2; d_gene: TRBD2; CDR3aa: CASSPGAGGLEQFF; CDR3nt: TGTGCCAGCAGCCCAGGGGCGGGGGGGCTTGAGCAGTTCTTC
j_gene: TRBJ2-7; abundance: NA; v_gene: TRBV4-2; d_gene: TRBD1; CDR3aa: CASSQDPGGHYEQYF; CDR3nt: TGTGCCAGCAGCCAAGATCCAGGGGGCCACTACGAGCAGTACTTC
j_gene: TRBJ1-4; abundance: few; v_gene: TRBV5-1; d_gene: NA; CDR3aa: CASSATVATNEKLFF; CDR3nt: TGCGCCAGCAGCGCTACAGTTGCAACTAATGAAAAACTGTTTTTT
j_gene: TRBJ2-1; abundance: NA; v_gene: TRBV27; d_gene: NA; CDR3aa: CASSPNLVSYNEQFF; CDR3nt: TGTGCCAGCAGTCCCAATCTAGTATCCTACAATGAGCAGTTCTTC
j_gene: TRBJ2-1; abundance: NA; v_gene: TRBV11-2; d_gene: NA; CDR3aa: CASSPRFDTYNEQFF; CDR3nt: TGTGCCAGCAGCCCCCGGTTTGACACCTACAATGAGCAGTTCTTC
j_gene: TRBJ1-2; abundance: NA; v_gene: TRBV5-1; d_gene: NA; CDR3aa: CASSLAPDSGGGYTF; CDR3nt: TGCGCCAGCAGCTTGGCCCCGGACTCAGGAGGCGGCTACACCTTC
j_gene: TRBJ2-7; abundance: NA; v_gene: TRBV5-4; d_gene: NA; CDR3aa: CASSFGGSRTYEQYF; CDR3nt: TGTGCCAGCAGCTTTGGAGGGAGCCGTACCTACGAGCAGTACTTC
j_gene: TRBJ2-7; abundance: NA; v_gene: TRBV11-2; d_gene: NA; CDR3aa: CASSRPLEQYF; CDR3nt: TGTGCCAGCAGCCGGCCCCTCGAGCAGTACTTC
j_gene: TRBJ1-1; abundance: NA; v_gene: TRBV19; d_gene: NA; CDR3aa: CASTQSLWGFTEAFF; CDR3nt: TGTGCCAGTACACAATCTCTTTGGGGTTTCACTGAAGCTTTCTTT
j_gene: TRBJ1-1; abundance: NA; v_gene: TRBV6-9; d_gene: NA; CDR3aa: CASTTRGANTEAFF; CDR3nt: TGTGCCAGCACTACCAGGGGCGCGAACACTGAAGCTTTCTTT
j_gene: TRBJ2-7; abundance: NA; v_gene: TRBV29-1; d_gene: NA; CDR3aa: CSVAGAGALTYEQYF; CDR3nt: TGCAGCGTTGCCGGGGCAGGGGCTCTTACCTACGAGCAGTACTTC
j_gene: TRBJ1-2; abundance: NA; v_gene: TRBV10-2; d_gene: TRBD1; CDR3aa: CASSGGQGNGYTF; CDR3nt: TGCGCCAGCAGTGGGGGACAGGGAAACGGCTACACCTTC
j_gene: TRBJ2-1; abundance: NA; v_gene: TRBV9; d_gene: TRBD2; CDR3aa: CASSSTPVPGLAGHEQFF; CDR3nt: TGTGCCAGCAGCTCAACCCCCGTACCGGGACTAGCCGGTCATGAGCAGTTCTTC
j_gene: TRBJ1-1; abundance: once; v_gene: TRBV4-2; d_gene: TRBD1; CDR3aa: CASSQGDRTVTEAFF; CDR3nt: TGTGCCAGCAGCCAAGGGGACAGAACCGTGACTGAAGCTTTCTTT
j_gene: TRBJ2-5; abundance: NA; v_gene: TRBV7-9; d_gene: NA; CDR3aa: CASSLNAGTGYQETQYF; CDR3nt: TGTGCCAGCAGCTTAAACGCCGGGACTGGGTACCAAGAGACCCAGTACTTC
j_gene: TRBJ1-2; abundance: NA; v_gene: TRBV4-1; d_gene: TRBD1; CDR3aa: CASSQDPGGLTNYGYTF; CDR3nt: TGCGCCAGCAGCCAAGACCCAGGGGGCCTTACTAACTATGGCTACACCTTC
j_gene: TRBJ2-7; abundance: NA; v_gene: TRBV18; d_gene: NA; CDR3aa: CASSPRIRTDTYEQYF; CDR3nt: TGTGCCAGCTCACCACGTATCAGGACAGACACCTACGAGCAGTACTTC
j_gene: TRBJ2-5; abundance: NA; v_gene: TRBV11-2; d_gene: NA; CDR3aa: CASSLETYQETQYF; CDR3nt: TGTGCCAGCAGCTTGGAAACATATCAAGAGACCCAGTACTTC
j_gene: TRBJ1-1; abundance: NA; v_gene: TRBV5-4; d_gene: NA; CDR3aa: CASSLESRVTEAFF; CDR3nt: TGTGCCAGCAGCTTGGAGAGCCGCGTCACTGAAGCTTTCTTT
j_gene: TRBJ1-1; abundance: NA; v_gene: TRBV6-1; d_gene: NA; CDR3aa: CASSEWGSTEAFF; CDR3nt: TGTGCCAGCAGTGAGTGGGGTTCCACTGAAGCTTTCTTT
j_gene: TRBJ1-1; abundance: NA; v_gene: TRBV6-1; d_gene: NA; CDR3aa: CASSEPGNTEAFF; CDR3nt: TGTGCCAGCAGTGAACCAGGGAACACTGAAGCTTTCTTT
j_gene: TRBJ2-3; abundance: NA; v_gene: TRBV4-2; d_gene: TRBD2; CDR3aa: CASSADGAGGPDTQYF; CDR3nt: TGTGCCAGCAGCGCCGACGGAGCGGGGGGGCCAGATACGCAGTATTTT
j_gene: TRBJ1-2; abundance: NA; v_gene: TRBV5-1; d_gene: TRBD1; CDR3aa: CASSLQGQGNGYTF; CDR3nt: TGCGCCAGCAGCTTGCAGGGACAGGGGAATGGCTACACCTTC
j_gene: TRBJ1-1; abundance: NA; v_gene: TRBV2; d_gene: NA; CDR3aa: CASRSEWGTEAFF; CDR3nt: TGTGCCAGCAGGTCGGAATGGGGCACTGAAGCTTTCTTT
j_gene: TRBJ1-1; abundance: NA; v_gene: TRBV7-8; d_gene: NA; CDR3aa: CASSLMGGLAFF; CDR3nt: TGTGCCAGCAGCTTAATGGGGGGCCTAGCTTTCTTT
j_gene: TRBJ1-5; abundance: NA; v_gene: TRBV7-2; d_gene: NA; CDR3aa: CASSLFSFRENQPQHF; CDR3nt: TGTGCCAGCAGCTTGTTTTCGTTCAGGGAGAATCAGCCCCAGCATTTT
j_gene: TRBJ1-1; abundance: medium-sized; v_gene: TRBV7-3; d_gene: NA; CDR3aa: CASSSSGTLNTEAFF; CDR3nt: TGTGCCAGCAGCTCTTCCGGGACATTGAACACTGAAGCTTTCTTT
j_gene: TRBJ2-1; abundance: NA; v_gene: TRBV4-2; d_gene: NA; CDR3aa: CASSQGTLVGEQFF; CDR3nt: TGTGCCAGCAGCCAAGGGACCCTGGTGGGTGAGCAGTTCTTC
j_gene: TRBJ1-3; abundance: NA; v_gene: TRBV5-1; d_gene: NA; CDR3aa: CASSPGQFRSGNTIYF; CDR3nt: TGCGCCAGCAGCCCCGGACAGTTCCGCTCTGGAAACACCATATATTTT
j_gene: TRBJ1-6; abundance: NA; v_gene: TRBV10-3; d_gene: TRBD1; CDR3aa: CAISVQGTGDSPLHF; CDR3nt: TGTGCCATCAGTGTACAGGGGACAGGGGATTCACCCCTCCACTTT
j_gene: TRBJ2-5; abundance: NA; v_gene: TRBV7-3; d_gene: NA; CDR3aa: CASSLGGKETQYF; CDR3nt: TGTGCCAGCAGCTTAGGGGGAAAAGAGACCCAGTACTTC
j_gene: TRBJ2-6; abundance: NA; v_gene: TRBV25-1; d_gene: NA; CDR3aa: CASSDSGSRGANVLTF; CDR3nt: TGTGCCAGCAGTGATTCAGGGTCGCGTGGGGCCAACGTCCTGACTTTC
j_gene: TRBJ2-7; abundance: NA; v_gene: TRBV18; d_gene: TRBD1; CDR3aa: CASSPDRASYEQYF; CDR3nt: TGTGCCAGCTCACCGGACAGGGCAAGCTACGAGCAGTACTTC
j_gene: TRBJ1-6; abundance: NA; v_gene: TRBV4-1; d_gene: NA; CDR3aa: CASSQEGRTDRNSPLHF; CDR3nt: TGCGCCAGCAGCCAAGAAGGGCGGACAGACCGTAATTCACCCCTCCACTTT
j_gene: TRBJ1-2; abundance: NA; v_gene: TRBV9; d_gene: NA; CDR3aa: CASSVSPNYGYTF; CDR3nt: TGTGCCAGCAGCGTCAGTCCTAACTATGGCTACACCTTC
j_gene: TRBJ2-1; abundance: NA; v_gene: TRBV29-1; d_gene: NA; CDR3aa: CSVEDGGWDEQFF; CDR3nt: TGCAGCGTTGAAGATGGTGGGTGGGATGAGCAGTTCTTC
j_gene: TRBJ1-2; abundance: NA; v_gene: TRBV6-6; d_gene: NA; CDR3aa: CASIGDGDYGYTF; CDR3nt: TGTGCCAGCATTGGGGATGGGGACTATGGCTACACCTTC
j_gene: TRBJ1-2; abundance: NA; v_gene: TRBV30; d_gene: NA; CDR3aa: CAWSGTGRQNYGYTF; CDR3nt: TGTGCCTGGAGTGGGACGGGGCGGCAGAACTATGGCTACACCTTC
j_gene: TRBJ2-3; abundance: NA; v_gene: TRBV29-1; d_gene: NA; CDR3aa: CSARDSPTDTQYF; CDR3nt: TGCAGCGCCCGGGACTCCCCCACAGATACGCAGTATTTT
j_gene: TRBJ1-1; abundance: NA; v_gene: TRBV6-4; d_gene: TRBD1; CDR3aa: CASSGENRDRGWCEAFF; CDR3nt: TGTGCCAGCAGTGGCGAAAACCGGGACAGGGGTTGGTGTGAAGCTTTCTTT